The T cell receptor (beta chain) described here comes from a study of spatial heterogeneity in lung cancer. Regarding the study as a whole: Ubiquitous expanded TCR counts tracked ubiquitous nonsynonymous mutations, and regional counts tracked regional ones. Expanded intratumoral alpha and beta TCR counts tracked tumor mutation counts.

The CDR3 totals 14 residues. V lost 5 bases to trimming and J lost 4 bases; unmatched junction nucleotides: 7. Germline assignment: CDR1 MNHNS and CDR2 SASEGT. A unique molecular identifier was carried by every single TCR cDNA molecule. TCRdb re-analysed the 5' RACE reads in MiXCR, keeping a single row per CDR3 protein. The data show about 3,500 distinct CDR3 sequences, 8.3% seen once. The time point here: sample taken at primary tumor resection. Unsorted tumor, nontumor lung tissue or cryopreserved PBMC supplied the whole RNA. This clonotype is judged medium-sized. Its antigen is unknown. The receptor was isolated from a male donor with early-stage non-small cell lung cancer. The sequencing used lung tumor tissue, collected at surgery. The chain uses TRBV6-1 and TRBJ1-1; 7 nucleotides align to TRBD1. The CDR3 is CASSKQGQTTEAFF. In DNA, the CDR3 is TGTGCCAGCAGTAAACAGGGGCAAACCACTGAAGCTTTCTTT.